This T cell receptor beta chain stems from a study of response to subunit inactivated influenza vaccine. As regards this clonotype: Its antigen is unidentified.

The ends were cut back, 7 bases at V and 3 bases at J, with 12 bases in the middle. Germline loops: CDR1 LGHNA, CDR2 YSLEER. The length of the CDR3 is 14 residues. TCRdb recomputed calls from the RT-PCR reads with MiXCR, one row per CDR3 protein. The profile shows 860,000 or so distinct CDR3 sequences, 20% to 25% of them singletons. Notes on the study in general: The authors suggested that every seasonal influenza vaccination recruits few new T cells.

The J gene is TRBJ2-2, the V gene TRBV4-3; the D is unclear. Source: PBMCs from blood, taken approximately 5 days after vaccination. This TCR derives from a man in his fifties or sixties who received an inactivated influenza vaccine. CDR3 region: CASMSKLHTGELFF. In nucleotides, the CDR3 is TGCGCCAGCATGTCAAAACTTCACACCGGGGAGCTGTTTTTT.